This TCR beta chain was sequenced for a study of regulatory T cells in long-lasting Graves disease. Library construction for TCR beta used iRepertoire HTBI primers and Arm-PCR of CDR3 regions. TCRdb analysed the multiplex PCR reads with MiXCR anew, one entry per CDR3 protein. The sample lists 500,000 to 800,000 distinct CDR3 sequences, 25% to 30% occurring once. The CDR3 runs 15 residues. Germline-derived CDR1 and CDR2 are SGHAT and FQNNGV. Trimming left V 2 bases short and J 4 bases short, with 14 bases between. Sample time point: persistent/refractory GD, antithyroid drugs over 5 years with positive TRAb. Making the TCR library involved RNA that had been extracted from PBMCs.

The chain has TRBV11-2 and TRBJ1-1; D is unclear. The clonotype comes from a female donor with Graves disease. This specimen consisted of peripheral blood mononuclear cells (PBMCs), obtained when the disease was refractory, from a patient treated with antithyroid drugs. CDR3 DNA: TGTGCCAGCAGCTTACTTGGCAGGAGGGTCACTGAAGCTTTCTTT. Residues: CASSLLGRRVTEAFF.